This is a list of T cell receptor beta chains from one sample in a study of T cell repertoires in cytomegalovirus infection. The antigens these receptors bind are not known. Each CDR3 protein gets one entry after TCRdb re-called the reads with MiXCR. The top ten hold 9.5% to 15% of the sample, which has about 830,000 distinct CDR3 sequences, 30% to 35% seen once. The sequencing used cultured CD8+ T cells from PBMCs, collected from culture after CMV antigen stimulation. The receptors were gathered from a human donor in good health (CMV status not recorded). Some clones in this sample may be carry-over from other donors' samples. CDR3s include the opening cysteine and the closing phenylalanine or tryptophan. D genes are given only for firm matches. Part of the rows lack a size; the others show once, few, many or a class for expanded clones.

TRBJ1-2 | TRBV27 | once | TRBD1 | TGTGCCAGCAGTATCACCCGGACAGGTGACTATGGCTACACCTTC | CASSITRTGDYGYTF
TRBJ2-7 | TRBV27 | NA | TRBD1 | TGTGCCAGCAGTCCGTGGACAGGGCTTCACGAGCAGTACTTC | CASSPWTGLHEQYF
TRBJ2-1 | TRBV12-3/TRBV12-4 | few | NA | TGTGCCACCCGCGTCGAGGATAATATTGTCAATGAGCAGTTCTTC | CATRVEDNIVNEQFF
TRBJ1-3 | TRBV25-1 | few | NA | TGTGCCAGCTCGATAGGGGTTGGGGGTGGAAACACCATATATTTT | CASSIGVGGGNTIYF
TRBJ2-5 | TRBV15 | few | NA | TGTGCCACCAGCAGAGACGGCGGGGAAGAGACCCAGTACTTC | CATSRDGGEETQYF
TRBJ2-1 | TRBV12-3/TRBV12-4 | NA | NA | TGTGCCAGCAGCTCCGGGACTTTGGACAATGAGCAGTTCTTC | CASSSGTLDNEQFF
TRBJ1-2 | TRBV5-4 | NA | NA | TGTGCCAGCAGCTTGGAAGGGGGGGCGGGGGCCTATGGCTACACCTTC | CASSLEGGAGAYGYTF
TRBJ1-6 | TRBV19 | many | NA | TGTGCCAGTAAAGGAAATTCACCCCTCCACTTT | CASKGNSPLHF
TRBJ1-1 | TRBV27 | few | NA | TGTGCCAGCAGTTTATATCCCGGGACACTCCTTGAAGCTTTCTTT | CASSLYPGTLLEAFF
TRBJ1-1 | TRBV7-9 | NA | TRBD1 | TGTGCCAGCAGCCCGACGGACAGGGGCTCGAACACTGAAGCTTTCTTT | CASSPTDRGSNTEAFF
TRBJ2-5 | TRBV7-6 | few | NA | TGTGCCAGCAGCTTAGCGGACAATCAAGAGACCCAGTACTTC | CASSLADNQETQYF
TRBJ2-5 | TRBV7-2 | NA | TRBD1 | TGTGCCAGCAGCTTAGCTCCTGGGACAGGAGAGACCCAGTACTTC | CASSLAPGTGETQYF
TRBJ2-2 | TRBV6-1 | few | NA | TGTGCCAGCAGTTATTCACGGGGCCCTGGGACCGGGGAGCTGTTTTTT | CASSYSRGPGTGELFF
TRBJ2-3 | TRBV6-5 | few | TRBD2 | TGTGCCAGCAGGACTAGCGGGTATTCCACAGATACGCAGTATTTT | CASRTSGYSTDTQYF
TRBJ2-4 | TRBV27 | NA | TRBD2 | TGTGCCAGCAGAATGACTAGCGGGGGAACCCGGGCCCCAGGAAACATTCAGTACTTC | CASRMTSGGTRAPGNIQYF
TRBJ2-1 | TRBV12-3/TRBV12-4 | NA | NA | TGTGCCCAGGGTACGGGCTCCTACAATGAGCAGTTCTTC | CAQGTGSYNEQFF
TRBJ1-6 | TRBV7-9 | many | NA | TGTGCCAGCAGCCCCCGGGGAGGGTCTAATTCACCCCTCCACTTT | CASSPRGGSNSPLHF
TRBJ1-4 | TRBV7-9 | many | NA | TGTGCCAGCAGCTTAGTTGGGGGCGAAGTTGAAAAACTGTTTTTT | CASSLVGGEVEKLFF
TRBJ2-2 | TRBV2 | few | NA | TGTGCCAGCAGTGAAACAGGGGGGGCCGGGGAGCTGTTTTTT | CASSETGGAGELFF
TRBJ1-3 | TRBV9 | NA | NA | TGTGCCAGCAGTAGAGGGGGGGTATCAAACACCATATATTTT | CASSRGGVSNTIYF
TRBJ2-1 | TRBV12-3/TRBV12-4 | few | TRBD2 | TGTGCCAGCAGGGGCCCGGGACTAGCGGGGGGGCTGGTCTACAATGAGCAGTTCTTC | CASRGPGLAGGLVYNEQFF
TRBJ2-2 | TRBV19 | NA | NA | TGTGCCAGTAGTATCCTAGAGGGCCCTAACACCGGGGAGCTGTTTTTT | CASSILEGPNTGELFF
TRBJ2-6 | TRBV28 | few | NA | TGTGCCAGTGAAGGGGATGTTGGAGCCAACGTCCTGACTTTC | CASEGDVGANVLTF
TRBJ1-6 | TRBV14 | NA | NA | TGTGCCAGCAGCCAAAGAGAAGGGGACCATTCACCCCTCCACTTT | CASSQREGDHSPLHF
TRBJ2-3 | TRBV12-5 | NA | TRBD1 | TGTGCTAGTGGTTTCCTGACAGGGTTCGAGGACACAGATACGCAGTATTTT | CASGFLTGFEDTDTQYF
TRBJ1-3 | TRBV10-3 | few | TRBD1 | TGTGCCATCAAATCGGTCCCCCCGAGGGGGCAAAAAGGAAACACCATATATTTT | CAIKSVPPRGQKGNTIYF
TRBJ2-1 | TRBV5-1 | few | TRBD2 | TGTGCCAGCAGCGGGACTCGCAATGAGCAGTTCTTC | CASSGTRNEQFF
TRBJ1-5 | TRBV7-4 | NA | NA | TGTGCCAGCAGCCATTGGGATCAGCCCCAGCATTTT | CASSHWDQPQHF